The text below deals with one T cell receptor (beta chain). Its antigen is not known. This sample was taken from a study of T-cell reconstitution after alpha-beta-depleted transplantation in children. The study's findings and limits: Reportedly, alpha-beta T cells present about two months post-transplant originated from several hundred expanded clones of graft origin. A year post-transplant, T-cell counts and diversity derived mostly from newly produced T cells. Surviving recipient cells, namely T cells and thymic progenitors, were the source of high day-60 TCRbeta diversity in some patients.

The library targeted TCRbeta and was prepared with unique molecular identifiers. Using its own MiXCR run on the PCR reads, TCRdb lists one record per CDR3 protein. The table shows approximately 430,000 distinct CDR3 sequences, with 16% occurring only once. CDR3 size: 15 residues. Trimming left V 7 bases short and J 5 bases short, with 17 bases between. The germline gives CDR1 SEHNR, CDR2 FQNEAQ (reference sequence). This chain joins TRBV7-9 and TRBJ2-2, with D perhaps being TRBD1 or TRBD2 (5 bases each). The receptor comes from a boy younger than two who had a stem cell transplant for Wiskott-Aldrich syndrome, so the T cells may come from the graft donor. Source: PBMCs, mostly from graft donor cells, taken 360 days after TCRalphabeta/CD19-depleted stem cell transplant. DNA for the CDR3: TGTGCCAGCAACTGGGGGTATCGGTGGACCGGGGAGCTGTTTTTT. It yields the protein CASNWGYRWTGELFF.